Sequencing of this T cell receptor beta chain was carried out in a study of response to subunit inactivated influenza vaccine. Study-level points and caveats: After each seasonal influenza vaccination, few new T cells are recruited, the authors suggested.

From germline, CDR1 is MGHDK and CDR2 SYGVNS. The CDR3 sequence is 13 residues long. V shed 5 bases and J shed 10 bases, with 14 bases lying between them. Concerning this clonotype itself: Its antigen remains unknown.

TCRdb reprocessed the RT-PCR reads with MiXCR, giving one entry per CDR3 protein. Of under 550,000 distinct CDR3 sequences detected, roughly 7.6% appear once; the ten largest clones hold under 15%. The V call is TRBV25-1, the J call TRBJ2-2; D is possibly TRBD2 (5 bases). The sequence came from a man aged 50-75 years who received an inactivated influenza vaccine. The specimen was PBMCs from blood, collected less than 25 months after vaccination. CDR3 sequence (DNA): TGTGCCAGCAGTCCTTGGGTGAGGGAGGAGCTGTTTTTT. Protein product: CASSPWVREELFF.